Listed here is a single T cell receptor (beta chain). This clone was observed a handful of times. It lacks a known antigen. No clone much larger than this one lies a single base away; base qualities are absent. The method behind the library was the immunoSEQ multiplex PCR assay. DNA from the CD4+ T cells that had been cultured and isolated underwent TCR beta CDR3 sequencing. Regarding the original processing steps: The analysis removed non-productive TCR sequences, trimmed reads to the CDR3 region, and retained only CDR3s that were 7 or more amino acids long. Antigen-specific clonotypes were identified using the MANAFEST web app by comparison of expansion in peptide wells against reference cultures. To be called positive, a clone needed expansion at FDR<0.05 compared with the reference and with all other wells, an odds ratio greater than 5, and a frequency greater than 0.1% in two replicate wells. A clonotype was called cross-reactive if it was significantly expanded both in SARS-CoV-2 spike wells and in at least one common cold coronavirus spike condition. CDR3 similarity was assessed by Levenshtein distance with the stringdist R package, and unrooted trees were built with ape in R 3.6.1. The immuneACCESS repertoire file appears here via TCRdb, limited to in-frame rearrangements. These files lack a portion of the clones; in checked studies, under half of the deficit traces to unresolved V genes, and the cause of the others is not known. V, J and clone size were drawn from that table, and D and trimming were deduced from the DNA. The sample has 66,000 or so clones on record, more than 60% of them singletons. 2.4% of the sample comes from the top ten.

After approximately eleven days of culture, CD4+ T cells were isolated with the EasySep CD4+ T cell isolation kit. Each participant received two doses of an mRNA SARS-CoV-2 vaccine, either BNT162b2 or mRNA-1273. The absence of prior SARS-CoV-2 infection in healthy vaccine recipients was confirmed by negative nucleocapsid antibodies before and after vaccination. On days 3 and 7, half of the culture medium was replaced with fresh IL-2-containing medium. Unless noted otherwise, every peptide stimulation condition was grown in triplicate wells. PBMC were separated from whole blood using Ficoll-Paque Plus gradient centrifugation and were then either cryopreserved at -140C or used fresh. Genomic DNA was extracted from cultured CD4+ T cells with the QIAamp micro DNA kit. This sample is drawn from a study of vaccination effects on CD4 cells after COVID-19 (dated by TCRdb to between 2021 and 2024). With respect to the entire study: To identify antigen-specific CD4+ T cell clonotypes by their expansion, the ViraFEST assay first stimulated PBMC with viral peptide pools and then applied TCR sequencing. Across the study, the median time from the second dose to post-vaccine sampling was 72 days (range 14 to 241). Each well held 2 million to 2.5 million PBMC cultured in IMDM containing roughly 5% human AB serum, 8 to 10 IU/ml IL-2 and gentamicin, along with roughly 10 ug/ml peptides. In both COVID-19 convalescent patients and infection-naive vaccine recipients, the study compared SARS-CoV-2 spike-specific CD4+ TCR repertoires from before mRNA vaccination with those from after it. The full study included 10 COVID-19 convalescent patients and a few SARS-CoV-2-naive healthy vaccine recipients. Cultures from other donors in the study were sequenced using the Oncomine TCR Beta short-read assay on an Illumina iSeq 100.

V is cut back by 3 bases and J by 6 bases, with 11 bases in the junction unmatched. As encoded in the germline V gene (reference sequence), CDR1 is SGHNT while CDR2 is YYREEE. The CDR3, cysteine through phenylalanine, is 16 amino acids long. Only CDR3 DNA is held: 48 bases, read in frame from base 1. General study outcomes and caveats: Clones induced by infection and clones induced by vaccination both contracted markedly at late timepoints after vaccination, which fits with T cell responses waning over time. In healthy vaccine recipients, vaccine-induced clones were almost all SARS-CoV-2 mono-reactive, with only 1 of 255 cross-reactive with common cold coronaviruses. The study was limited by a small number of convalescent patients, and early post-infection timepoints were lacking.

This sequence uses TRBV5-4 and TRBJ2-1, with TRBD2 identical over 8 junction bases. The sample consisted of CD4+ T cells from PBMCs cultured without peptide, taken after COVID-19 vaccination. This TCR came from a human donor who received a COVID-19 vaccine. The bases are TGTGCCAGCAGCTCCAAACTAGCGGAGGGGAGCAATGAGCAGTTCTTC. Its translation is CASSSKLAEGSNEQFF.